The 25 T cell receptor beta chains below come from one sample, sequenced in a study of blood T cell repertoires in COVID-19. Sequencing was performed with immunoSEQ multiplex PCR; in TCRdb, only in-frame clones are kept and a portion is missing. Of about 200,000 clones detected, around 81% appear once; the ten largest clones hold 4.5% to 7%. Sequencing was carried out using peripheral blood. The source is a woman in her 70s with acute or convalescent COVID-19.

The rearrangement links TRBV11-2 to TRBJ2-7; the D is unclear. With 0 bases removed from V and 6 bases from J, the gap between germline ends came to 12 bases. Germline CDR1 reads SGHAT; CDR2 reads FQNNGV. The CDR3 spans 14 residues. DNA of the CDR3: TGTGCCAGCAGCTTAGATTCAACTCCTCCCGAGCAGTACTTC. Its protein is CASSLDSTPPEQYF. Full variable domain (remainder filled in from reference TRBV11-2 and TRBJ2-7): EAGVAQSPRYKIIEKRQSVAFWCNPISGHATLYWYQQILGQGPKLLIQFQNNGVVDDSQLPKDRFSAERLKGVDSTLKIQPAKLEDSAVYLCASSLDSTPPEQYFGPGTRLTVT.

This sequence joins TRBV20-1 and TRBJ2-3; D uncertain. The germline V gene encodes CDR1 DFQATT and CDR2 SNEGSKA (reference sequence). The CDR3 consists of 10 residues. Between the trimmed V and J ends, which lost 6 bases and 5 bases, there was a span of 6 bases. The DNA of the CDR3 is TGCAGTGCCCAACAAGATACGCAGTATTTT. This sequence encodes CSAQQDTQYF.

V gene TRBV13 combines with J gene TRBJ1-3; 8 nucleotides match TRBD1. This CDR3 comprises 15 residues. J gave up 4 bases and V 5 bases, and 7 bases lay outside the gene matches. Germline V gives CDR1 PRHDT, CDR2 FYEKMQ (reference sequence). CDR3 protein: CASSARTGFGNTIYF. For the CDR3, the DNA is TGTGCCAGCAGCGCCCGGACAGGGTTCGGAAACACCATATATTTT. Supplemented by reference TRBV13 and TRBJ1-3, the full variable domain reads AAGVIQSPRHLIKEKRETATLKCYPIPRHDTVYWYQQGPGQDPQFLISFYEKMQSDKGSIPDRFSAQQFSDYHSELNMSSLELGDSALYFCASSARTGFGNTIYFGEGSWLTVV.

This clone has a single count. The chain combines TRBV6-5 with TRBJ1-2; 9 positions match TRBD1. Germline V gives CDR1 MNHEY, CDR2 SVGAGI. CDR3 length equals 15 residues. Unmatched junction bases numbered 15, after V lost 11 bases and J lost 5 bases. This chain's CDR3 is CASSLEQGAWYGYTF. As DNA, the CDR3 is TGTGCCTCCTCGCTGGAACAGGGGGCGTGGTATGGCTACACCTTC.

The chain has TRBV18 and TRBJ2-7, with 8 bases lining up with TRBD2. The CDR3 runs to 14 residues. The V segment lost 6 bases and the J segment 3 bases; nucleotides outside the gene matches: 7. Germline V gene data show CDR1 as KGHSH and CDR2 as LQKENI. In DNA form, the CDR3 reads TGTGCCAGCTCCGAAGGCGGGAGGATCTACGAGCAGTACTTC. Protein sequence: CASSEGGRIYEQYF.

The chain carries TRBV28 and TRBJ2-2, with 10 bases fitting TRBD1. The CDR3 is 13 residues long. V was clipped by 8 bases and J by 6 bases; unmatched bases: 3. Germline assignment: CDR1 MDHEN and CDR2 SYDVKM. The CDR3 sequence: CASGTGVPGELFF. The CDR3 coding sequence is TGTGCCAGCGGGACAGGGGTGCCCGGGGAGCTGTTTTTT.

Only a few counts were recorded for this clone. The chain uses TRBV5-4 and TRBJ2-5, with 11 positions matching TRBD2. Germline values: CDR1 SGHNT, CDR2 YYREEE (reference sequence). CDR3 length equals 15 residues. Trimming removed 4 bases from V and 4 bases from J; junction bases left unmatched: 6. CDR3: CASSDLGTSGETQYF. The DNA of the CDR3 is TGTGCCAGCAGCGACCTCGGGACTAGCGGAGAGACCCAGTACTTC.

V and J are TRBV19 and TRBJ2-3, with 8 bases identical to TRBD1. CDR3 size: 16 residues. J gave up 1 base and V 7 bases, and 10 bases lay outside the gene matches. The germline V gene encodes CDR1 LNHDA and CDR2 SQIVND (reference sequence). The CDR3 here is CASTLTGGLRTDTQYF. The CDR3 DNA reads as TGTGCCAGTACGCTCACAGGGGGTTTACGCACAGATACGCAGTATTTT.

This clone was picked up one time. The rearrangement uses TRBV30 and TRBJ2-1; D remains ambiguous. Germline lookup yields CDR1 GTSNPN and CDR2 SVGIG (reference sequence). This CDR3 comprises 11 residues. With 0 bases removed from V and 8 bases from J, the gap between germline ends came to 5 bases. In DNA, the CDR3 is TGTGCCTGGAGTGTTCGCGATGAGCAGTTCTTC. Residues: CAWSVRDEQFF.

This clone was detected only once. Here the CDR3 reads CASSTGTGGGSNQPQHF. Written as DNA, the CDR3 is TGTGCCAGTAGTACCGGGACAGGGGGTGGATCAAATCAGCCCCAGCATTTT. The chain employs TRBV19 and TRBJ1-5; TRBD1 matches 11 bases. CDR1 is LNHDA and CDR2 is SQIVND in the germline V gene (reference sequence). The CDR3 consists of 17 residues. V shed 4 bases and J 4 bases; nucleotides not matched to a gene: 9.

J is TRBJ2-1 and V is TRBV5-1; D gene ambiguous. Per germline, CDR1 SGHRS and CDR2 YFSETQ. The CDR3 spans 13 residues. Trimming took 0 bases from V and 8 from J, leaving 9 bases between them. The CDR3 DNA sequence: TGCGCCAGCAGCTTGGAGCGATACGATGAGCAGTTCTTC. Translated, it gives CASSLERYDEQFF.

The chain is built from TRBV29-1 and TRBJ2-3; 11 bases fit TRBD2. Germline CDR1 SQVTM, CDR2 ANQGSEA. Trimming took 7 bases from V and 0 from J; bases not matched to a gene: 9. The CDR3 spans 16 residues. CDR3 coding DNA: TGCAGCGGCCGGGGACTAGCGGCGTCTAGCACAGATACGCAGTATTTT. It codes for CSGRGLAASSTDTQYF.

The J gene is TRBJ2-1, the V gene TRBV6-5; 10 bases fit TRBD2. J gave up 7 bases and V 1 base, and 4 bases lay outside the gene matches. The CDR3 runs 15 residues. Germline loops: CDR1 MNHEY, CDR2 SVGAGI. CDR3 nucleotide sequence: TGTGCCAGCAGTTACTTGGTAGCGGGAGGAAATGAGCAGTTCTTC. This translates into CASSYLVAGGNEQFF.

As DNA, the CDR3 is TGTGCCAGCAGCCCTCGAGCGGGAGACGGAGGGGAGCTGTTTTTT. Translated, it gives CASSPRAGDGGELFF. The chain is built from TRBV7-3 and TRBJ2-2; 8 nucleotides agree with TRBD2. V dropped 5 bases and J dropped 8; count of bases not matched to a gene: 10. CDR3 length: 15 amino acids. The germline CDR1 and CDR2 sequences are SGHTA and FQGTGA.

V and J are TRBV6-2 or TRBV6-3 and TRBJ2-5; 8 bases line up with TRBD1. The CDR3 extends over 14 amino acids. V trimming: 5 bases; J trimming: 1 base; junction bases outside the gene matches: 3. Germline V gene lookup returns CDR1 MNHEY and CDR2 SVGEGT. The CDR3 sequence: CASSADRGQETQYF. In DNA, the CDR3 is TGTGCCAGCAGTGCTGACAGGGGCCAAGAGACCCAGTACTTC.

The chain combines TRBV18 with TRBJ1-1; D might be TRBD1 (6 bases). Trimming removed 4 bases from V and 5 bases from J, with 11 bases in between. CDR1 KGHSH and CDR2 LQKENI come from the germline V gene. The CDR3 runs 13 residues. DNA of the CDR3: TGTGCCAGCTCACAGGGGGAGACTACTGAAGCTTTCTTT. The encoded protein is CASSQGETTEAFF.

CDR3 residues: CASSIVSGNYPSTDTQYF. The CDR3 DNA reads TGTGCCAGTAGTATAGTTAGCGGGAATTATCCTAGCACAGATACGCAGTATTTT. The chain recombines TRBV19 with TRBJ2-3, with 8 positions matching TRBD2. Germline lookup yields CDR1 LNHDA and CDR2 SQIVND (reference sequence). The ends lost 1 base at V and 0 bases at J; junction bases unmatched: 9. This CDR3 has 18 residues.

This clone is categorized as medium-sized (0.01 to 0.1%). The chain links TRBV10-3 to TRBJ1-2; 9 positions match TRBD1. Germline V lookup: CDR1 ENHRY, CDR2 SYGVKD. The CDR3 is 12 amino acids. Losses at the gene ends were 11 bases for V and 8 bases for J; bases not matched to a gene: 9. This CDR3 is CAGTGTGLGYTF. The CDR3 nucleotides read TGTGCCGGCACGGGGACAGGGCTCGGCTACACCTTC.

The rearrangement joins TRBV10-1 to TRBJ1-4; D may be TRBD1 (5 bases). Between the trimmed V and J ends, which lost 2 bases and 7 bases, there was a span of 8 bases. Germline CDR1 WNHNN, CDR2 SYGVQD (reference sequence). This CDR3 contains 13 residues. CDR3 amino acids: CASSEAGFEKLFF. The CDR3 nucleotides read TGCGCCAGCAGTGAGGCAGGGTTTGAAAAACTGTTTTTT.

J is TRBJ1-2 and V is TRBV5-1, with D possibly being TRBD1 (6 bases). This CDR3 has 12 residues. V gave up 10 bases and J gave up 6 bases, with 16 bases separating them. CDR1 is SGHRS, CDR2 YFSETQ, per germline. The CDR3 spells CAPQRTEHGYTF. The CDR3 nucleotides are TGCGCCCCACAAAGGACAGAGCATGGCTACACCTTC.

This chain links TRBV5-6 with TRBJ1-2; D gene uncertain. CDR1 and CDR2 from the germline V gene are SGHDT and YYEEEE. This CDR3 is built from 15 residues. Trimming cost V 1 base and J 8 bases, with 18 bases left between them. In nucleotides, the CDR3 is TGTGCCAGCAGCTTGCCAATCGGCGGAGGAAAAGGCTACACCTTC. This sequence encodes CASSLPIGGGKGYTF.

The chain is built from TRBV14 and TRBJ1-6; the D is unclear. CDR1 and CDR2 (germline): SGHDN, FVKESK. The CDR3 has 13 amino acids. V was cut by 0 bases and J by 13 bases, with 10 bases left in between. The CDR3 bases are TGTGCCAGCAGCCAAGACTATGCCGCCCCCCTCCACTTT. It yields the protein CASSQDYAAPLHF.

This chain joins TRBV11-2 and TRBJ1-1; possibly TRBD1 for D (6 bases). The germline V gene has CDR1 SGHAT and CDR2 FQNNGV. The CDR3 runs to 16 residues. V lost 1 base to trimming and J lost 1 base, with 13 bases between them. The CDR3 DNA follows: TGTGCCAGCAGCTTAGCGGTCCCACAGGGGAACACTGAAGCTTTCTTT. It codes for CASSLAVPQGNTEAFF. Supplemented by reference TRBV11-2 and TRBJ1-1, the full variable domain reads EAGVAQSPRYKIIEKRQSVAFWCNPISGHATLYWYQQILGQGPKLLIQFQNNGVVDDSQLPKDRFSAERLKGVDSTLKIQPAKLEDSAVYLCASSLAVPQGNTEAFFGQGTRLTVV.

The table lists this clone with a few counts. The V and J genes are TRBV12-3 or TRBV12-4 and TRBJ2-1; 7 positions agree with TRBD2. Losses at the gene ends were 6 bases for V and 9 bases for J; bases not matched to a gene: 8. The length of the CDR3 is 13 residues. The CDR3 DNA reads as TGTGCCAGCAGCCGCACTAGCGTCGGTGAGCAGTTCTTC. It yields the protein CASSRTSVGEQFF.

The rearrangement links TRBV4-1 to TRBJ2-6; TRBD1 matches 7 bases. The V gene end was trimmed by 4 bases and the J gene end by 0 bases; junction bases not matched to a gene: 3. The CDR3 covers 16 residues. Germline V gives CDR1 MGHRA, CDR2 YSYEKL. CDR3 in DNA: TGCGCCAGCAGCCGGGACAGTTTCTCTGGGGCCAACGTCCTGACTTTC. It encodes CASSRDSFSGANVLTF.